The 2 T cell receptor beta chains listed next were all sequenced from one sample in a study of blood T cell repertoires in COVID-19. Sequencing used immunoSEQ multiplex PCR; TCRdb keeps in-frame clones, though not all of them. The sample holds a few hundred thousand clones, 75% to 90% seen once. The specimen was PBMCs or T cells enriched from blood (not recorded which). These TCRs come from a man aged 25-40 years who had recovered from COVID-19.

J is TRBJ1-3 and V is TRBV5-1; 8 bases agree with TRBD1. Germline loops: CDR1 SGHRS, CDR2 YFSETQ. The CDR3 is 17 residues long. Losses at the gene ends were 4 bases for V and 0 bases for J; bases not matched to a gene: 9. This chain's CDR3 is CASSIGQGRLSGNTIYF. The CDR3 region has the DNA TGCGCCAGCAGCATCGGACAGGGCCGTCTCTCTGGAAACACCATATATTTT.

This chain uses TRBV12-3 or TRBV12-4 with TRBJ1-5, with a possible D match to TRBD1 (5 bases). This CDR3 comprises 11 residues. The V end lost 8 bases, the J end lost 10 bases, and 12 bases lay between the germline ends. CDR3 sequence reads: CASCWGRPQHF. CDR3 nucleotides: TGTGCCAGCTGTTGGGGCAGACCCCAGCATTTT.